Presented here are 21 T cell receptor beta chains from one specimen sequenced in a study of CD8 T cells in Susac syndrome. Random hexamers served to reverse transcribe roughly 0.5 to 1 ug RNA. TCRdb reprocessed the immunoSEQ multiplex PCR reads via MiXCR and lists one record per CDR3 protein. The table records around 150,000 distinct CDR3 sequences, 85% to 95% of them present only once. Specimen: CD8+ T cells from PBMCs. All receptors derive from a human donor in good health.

CDR3 in DNA: TGTGCCAGCAGCTCGGGACTAGCGGGAGCGGACGAGCAGTACTTC. Its protein is CASSSGLAGADEQYF. The J gene is TRBJ2-7, the V gene TRBV7-8; 14 positions match TRBD2. CDR3 length: 15 residues. The junction had 4 bases not matched to a gene; V was cut back by 4 bases and J by 5 bases. The germline V gene encodes CDR1 SGHVS and CDR2 FQNEAQ.

CDR3 nucleotides: TGTGCCAGTATGTGGGAGGGCTGGCAGTTCTTC. Protein: CASMWEGWQFF. This sequence joins TRBV19 and TRBJ2-1; the match to TRBD2 covers 7 bases. The ends lost 7 bases at V and 12 bases at J; junction bases unmatched: 6. CDR3 length equals 11 residues. The V gene's germline CDR1 is LNHDA and CDR2 SQIVND (reference sequence). Filled out from reference TRBV19 and TRBJ2-1, the complete variable domain reads DGGITQSPKYLFRKEGQNVTLSCEQNLNHDAMYWYRQDPGQGLRLIYYSQIVNDFQKGDIAEGYSVSREKKESFPLTVTSAQKNPTAFYLCASMWEGWQFFGPGTRLTVL.

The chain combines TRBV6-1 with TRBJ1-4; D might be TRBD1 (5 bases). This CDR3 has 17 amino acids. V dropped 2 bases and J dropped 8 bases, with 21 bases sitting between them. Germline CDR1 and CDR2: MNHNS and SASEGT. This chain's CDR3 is CASSERSWHRPLEKLFF. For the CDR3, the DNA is TGTGCCAGCAGTGAACGGTCTTGGCACAGGCCGCTGGAAAAACTGTTTTTT.

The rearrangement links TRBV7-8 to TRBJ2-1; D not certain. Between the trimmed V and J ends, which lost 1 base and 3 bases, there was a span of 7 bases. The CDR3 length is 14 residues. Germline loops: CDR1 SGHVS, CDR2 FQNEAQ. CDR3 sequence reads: CASSLVPGYNEQFF. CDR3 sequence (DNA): TGTGCCAGCAGCTTAGTTCCAGGCTACAATGAGCAGTTCTTC.

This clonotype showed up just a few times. CDR3 in amino acids: CSFEKEGSYEQYF. CDR3 nucleotides: TGCAGCTTCGAGAAGGAGGGATCCTACGAGCAGTACTTC. The rearrangement joins TRBV29-1 to TRBJ2-7, with a weak D call TRBD2 (6 bases). Trimming took 8 bases from V and 1 from J, leaving 15 bases between them. The CDR3 contains 13 residues. Looked up from germline, CDR1 is SQVTM and CDR2 is ANQGSEA.

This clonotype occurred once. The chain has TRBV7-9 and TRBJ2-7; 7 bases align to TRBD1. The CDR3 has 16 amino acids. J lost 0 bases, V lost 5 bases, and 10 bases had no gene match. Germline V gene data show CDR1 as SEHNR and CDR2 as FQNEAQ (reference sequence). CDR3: CASSLGTALLSYEQYF. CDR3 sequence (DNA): TGTGCCAGCAGCCTCGGGACAGCTCTACTCTCCTACGAGCAGTACTTC. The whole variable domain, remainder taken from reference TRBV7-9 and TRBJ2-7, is DTGVSQNPRHKITKRGQNVTFRCDPISEHNRLYWYRQTLGQGPEFLTYFQNEAQLEKSRLLSDRFSAERPKGSFSTLEIQRTEQGDSAMYLCASSLGTALLSYEQYFGPGTRLTVT.

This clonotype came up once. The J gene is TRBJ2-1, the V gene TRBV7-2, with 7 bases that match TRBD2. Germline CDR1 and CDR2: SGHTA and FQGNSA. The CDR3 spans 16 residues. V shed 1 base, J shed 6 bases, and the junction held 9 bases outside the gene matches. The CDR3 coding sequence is TGTGCCAGCAGCTTAGGGCCGGTGGGAGGGGTCAATGAGCAGTTCTTC. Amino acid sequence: CASSLGPVGGVNEQFF. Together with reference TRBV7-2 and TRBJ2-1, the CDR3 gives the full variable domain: GAGVSQSPSNKVTEKGKDVELRCDPISGHTALYWYRQSLGQGLEFLIYFQGNSAPDKSGLPSDRFSAERTGGSVSTLTIQRTQQEDSAVYLCASSLGPVGGVNEQFFGPGTRLTVL.

For the CDR3, the DNA is TGCAGTGCTAGGGGACCAGGGAACTATGGCTACACCTTC. It yields the protein CSARGPGNYGYTF. The chain couples TRBV20-1 to TRBJ1-2; possibly TRBD1 for D (5 bases). This CDR3 has 13 amino acids. V gave up 3 bases and J gave up 2 bases, with 10 bases separating them. Per the germline V gene, CDR1 is DFQATT and CDR2 is SNEGSKA (reference sequence).

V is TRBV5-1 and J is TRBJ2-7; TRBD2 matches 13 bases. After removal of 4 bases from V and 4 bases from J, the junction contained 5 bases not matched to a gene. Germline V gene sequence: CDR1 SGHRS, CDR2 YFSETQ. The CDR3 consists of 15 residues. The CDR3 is CASSHRTSGSYEQYF. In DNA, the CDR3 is TGCGCCAGCAGCCACAGGACTAGCGGGAGTTACGAGCAGTACTTC.

The CDR3 protein is CSASGFSGTNTEAFF. In DNA, the CDR3 is TGCAGTGCTAGTGGCTTTTCAGGTACGAACACTGAAGCTTTCTTT. The chain employs TRBV20-1 and TRBJ1-1; D uncertain. The CDR3 is 15 amino acids. CDR1 and CDR2 from the germline V gene are DFQATT and SNEGSKA (reference sequence). The ends were cut back, 3 bases at V and 1 base at J, with 15 bases in the middle.

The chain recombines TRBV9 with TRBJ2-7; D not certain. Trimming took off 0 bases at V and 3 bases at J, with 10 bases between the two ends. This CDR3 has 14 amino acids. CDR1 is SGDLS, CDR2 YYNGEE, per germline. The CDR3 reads CASSVGYGDYEQYF. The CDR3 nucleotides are TGTGCCAGCAGCGTAGGGTATGGGGACTACGAGCAGTACTTC. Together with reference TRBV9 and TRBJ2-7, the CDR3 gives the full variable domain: DSGVTQTPKHLITATGQRVTLRCSPRSGDLSVYWYQQSLDQGLQFLIQYYNGEERAKGNILERFSAQQFPDLHSELNLSSLELGDSALYFCASSVGYGDYEQYFGPGTRLTVT.

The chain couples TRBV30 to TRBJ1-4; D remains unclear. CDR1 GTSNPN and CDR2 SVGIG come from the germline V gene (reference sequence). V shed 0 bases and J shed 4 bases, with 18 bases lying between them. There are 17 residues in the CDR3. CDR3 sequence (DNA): TGTGCCTGGAGTGTACTCGGTGAGGAGGACCTTAATGAAAAACTGTTTTTT. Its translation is CAWSVLGEEDLNEKLFF.

The CDR3: CSATTSGRNEQFF. Here the CDR3 DNA reads TGCAGTGCAACGACTAGCGGGAGGAATGAGCAGTTCTTC. The chain links TRBV20-1 to TRBJ2-1; the match to TRBD2 covers 13 bases. Per the germline V gene, CDR1 is DFQATT and CDR2 is SNEGSKA (reference sequence). This CDR3 is built from 13 residues. V lost 6 bases and J lost 7; bases outside the gene matches: 3.

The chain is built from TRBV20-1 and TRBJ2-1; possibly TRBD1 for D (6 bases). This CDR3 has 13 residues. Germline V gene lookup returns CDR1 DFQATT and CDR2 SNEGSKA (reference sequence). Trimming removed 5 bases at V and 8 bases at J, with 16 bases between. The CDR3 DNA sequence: TGCAGTGCTGGGGGCCTTGGGGCGGATGAGCAGTTCTTC. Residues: CSAGGLGADEQFF.

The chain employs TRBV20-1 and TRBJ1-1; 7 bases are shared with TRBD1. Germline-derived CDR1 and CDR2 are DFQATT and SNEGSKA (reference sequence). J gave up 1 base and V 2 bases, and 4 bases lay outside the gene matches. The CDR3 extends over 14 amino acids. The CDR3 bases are TGCAGTGCTAGAAATAAGGGGGCGAACACTGAAGCTTTCTTT. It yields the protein CSARNKGANTEAFF.

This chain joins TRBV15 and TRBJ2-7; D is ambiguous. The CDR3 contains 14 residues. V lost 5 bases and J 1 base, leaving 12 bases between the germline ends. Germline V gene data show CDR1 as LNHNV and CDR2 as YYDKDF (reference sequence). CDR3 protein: CATSRLLGSYEQYF. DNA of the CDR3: TGTGCCACCAGCCGGCTTCTCGGATCCTACGAGCAGTACTTC.

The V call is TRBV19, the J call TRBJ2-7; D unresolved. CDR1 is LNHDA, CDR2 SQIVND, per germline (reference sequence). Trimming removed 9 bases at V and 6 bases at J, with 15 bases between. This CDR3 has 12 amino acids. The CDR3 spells CASRTLQSEQYF. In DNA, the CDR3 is TGTGCCAGCAGGACCTTACAGTCCGAGCAGTACTTC.

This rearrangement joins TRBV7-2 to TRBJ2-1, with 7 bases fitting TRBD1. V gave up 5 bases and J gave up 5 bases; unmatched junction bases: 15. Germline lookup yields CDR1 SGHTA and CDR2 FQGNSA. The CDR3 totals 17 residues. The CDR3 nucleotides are TGTGCCAGCAGCCCACGACAGGGCCAAATCCAAAACAATGAGCAGTTCTTC. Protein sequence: CASSPRQGQIQNNEQFF.

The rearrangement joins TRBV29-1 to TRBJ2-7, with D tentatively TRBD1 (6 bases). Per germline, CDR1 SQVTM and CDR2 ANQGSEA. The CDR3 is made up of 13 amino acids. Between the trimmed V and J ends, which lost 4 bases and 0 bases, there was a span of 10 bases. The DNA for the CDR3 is TGCAGCGTTGTAGGGGGTAGCTCCTACGAGCAGTACTTC. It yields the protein CSVVGGSSYEQYF.

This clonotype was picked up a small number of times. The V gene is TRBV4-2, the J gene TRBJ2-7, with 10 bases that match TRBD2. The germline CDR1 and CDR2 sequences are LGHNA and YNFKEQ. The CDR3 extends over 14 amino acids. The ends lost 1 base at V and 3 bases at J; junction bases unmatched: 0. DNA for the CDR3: TGTGCCAGCAGCCAAGGGACTAGCGGCTACGAGCAGTACTTC. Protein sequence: CASSQGTSGYEQYF.

The CDR3 loop reads CSARGLAGTIDYNEQFF. In DNA form, the CDR3 reads TGCAGTGCTAGAGGACTAGCGGGAACTATCGATTACAATGAGCAGTTCTTC. This rearrangement joins TRBV20-1 to TRBJ2-1, with 11 bases lining up with TRBD2. CDR1 and CDR2 (germline): DFQATT, SNEGSKA (reference sequence). V was pared by 1 base and J by 4 bases, with 9 bases of the junction left unmatched. The CDR3 loop spans 17 amino acids.